These 29 T cell receptor beta chains were sequenced from one sample in a study of early T cells in non-severe SARS-CoV-2 infection. TCRdb recomputed calls from the 5' RACE reads with MiXCR, one row per CDR3 protein. Of some 50,000 distinct CDR3 sequences in the sample, roughly 9% were seen once. Specimen: whole blood. The source of these receptors is an adult who was a healthcare worker with PCR-confirmed SARS-CoV-2 infection or an uninfected control (not recorded which).

This clonotype was observed many times. The V and J genes are TRBV7-9 and TRBJ1-5; D is uncertain. V lost 3 bases, J lost 6 bases, and 9 bases lay in between. The CDR3 runs to 13 residues. Looked up from germline, CDR1 is SEHNR and CDR2 is FQNEAQ (reference sequence). The CDR3 coding sequence is TGTGCCAGCAGCTTGGAAGGCGGTCAGCCCCAGCATTTT. Its translation: CASSLEGGQPQHF.

There are many counts of this clonotype. The rearrangement uses TRBV7-9 and TRBJ2-1; 9 bases align to TRBD2. V shed 1 base, J shed 6 bases, and the junction held 16 bases outside the gene matches. This CDR3 region has 19 residues. The germline V gene has CDR1 SEHNR and CDR2 FQNEAQ (reference sequence). Here the CDR3 DNA reads TGTGCCAGCAGCTTAGGTAGCGGGGGCGATCATAAACTCGGCAATGAGCAGTTCTTC. Its translation: CASSLGSGGDHKLGNEQFF.

This clonotype occurred a few times. The chain recombines TRBV10-3 with TRBJ2-2, with TRBD2 matching 8 bases. The CDR3 is made up of 15 amino acids. Germline lookup yields CDR1 ENHRY and CDR2 SYGVKD. J was trimmed by 5 bases and V by 5 bases; bases with no gene match: 7. CDR3 loop: CAISSQRGSTGELFF. The DNA of the CDR3 is TGTGCCATCAGTTCCCAGCGGGGGAGTACCGGGGAGCTGTTTTTT.

This clonotype appeared a few times. The junction departs from germline at one end; a sequencing error may be responsible. The gene calls are TRBV5-4 and TRBJ2-2, with D perhaps assigned TRBD1 or TRBD2 (5 bases each). The CDR3 is 18 amino acids. Germline lookup yields CDR1 SGHNT and CDR2 YYREEE (reference sequence). Here the CDR3 reads CASSLDVGLTDRDGELLF. CDR3 nucleotide sequence: TGTGCCAGCAGCTTGGACGTGGGGCTCACCGATAGGGACGGGGAGCTGCTTTTT.

This clonotype was detected only a few times. This rearrangement joins TRBV20-1 to TRBJ2-2; D call uncertain. Germline CDR1 and CDR2: DFQATT and SNEGSKA (reference sequence). This CDR3 has 14 amino acids. V lost 3 bases, J lost 1 base, and 9 bases lay in between. The CDR3 DNA is TGCAGTGCTAGGTACGGCCAGAACACCGGGGAGCTGTTTTTT. Translating it yields CSARYGQNTGELFF.

This clonotype was observed at least ten times. CDR3 DNA: TGTGCCAGCAGCCCACCTGGCGGCGGGGAGCTGTTTTTT. It is translated as CASSPPGGGELFF. The chain is built from TRBV7-9 and TRBJ2-2, with D uncertain. The CDR3 consists of 13 residues. V was pared by 5 bases and J by 7 bases, with 11 bases between. Germline CDR1 reads SEHNR; CDR2 reads FQNEAQ (reference sequence).

This clonotype was counted many times. This chain uses TRBV5-1 with TRBJ2-2; maybe TRBD2 (6 bases). V was cut by 2 bases and J by 5 bases, with 13 bases left in between. CDR1 and CDR2 (germline): SGHRS, YFSETQ. This CDR3 has 15 amino acids. Here the CDR3 DNA reads TGCGCCAGCAGCTTCAGTGTCGGAGGGACCGGGGAGCTGTTTTTT. It codes for CASSFSVGGTGELFF.

V usage is TRBV4-1 and J usage is TRBJ2-7, with D perhaps matching TRBD2 (6 bases). The CDR3 is 12 amino acids. The V gene lost 11 bases and the J gene lost 1 base, with 12 bases spanning the gap. Germline V lookup: CDR1 MGHRA, CDR2 YSYEKL. The CDR3 DNA follows: TGCGCCGGAGGGAGCAGGTCCTACGAGCAGTACTTC. Its protein is CAGGSRSYEQYF.

This clonotype occurred many times. The rearrangement links TRBV6-1 to TRBJ2-3, with D maybe TRBD1 (6 bases). CDR1 and CDR2 (germline): MNHNS, SASEGT. Trimming took off 4 bases at V and 12 bases at J, with 14 bases between the two ends. The CDR3 has 12 residues. The CDR3 DNA sequence: TGTGCCAGCAGTGCGTGGACAGTTACCCAGTATTTT. Translating gives CASSAWTVTQYF.

The chain recombines TRBV13 with TRBJ1-2; D not resolved. With 0 bases removed from V and 3 bases from J, the gap between germline ends came to 5 bases. CDR3 size: 13 residues. Germline CDR1 is PRHDT and CDR2 is FYEKMQ (reference sequence). The CDR3 DNA reads TGTGCCAGCAGCTTAGGCGGAGACTATGGCTACACCTTC. It encodes CASSLGGDYGYTF.

The sample holds many counts of this clonotype. The V gene is TRBV2, the J gene TRBJ1-2; D call uncertain. V lost 6 bases and J lost 0, with 8 bases in between. Per germline, CDR1 SNHLY and CDR2 FYNNEI. The length of the CDR3 is 13 residues. CDR3 sequence: CASRGQTNYGYTF. The CDR3 DNA is TGTGCCAGCAGAGGGCAGACTAACTATGGCTACACCTTC.

This clonotype was seen repeatedly, ten times or more. The V and J genes are TRBV6-1 and TRBJ2-5; D is uncertain. Per germline, CDR1 MNHNS and CDR2 SASEGT. The CDR3 loop spans 15 amino acids. Deletions cut 3 bases from V and 4 bases from J, with 15 bases between. CDR3 in amino acids: CASSDGIYAPETQYF. For the CDR3, the DNA is TGTGCCAGCAGTGATGGTATTTACGCACCAGAGACCCAGTACTTC.

This clonotype was observed a handful of times. The chain recombines TRBV30 with TRBJ2-1; 10 bases map to TRBD2. CDR1 GTSNPN and CDR2 SVGIG come from the germline V gene (reference sequence). With 4 bases clipped from V and 9 bases from J, the junction kept 3 bases outside the gene matches. The CDR3 has 12 residues. DNA of the CDR3: TGTGCCTGGACTAGCGGGGGCGGTGAGCAGTTCTTC. This encodes CAWTSGGGEQFF.

This clonotype was seen a handful of times. V and J are TRBV5-4 and TRBJ1-6, with D tentatively TRBD1 (6 bases). CDR1 is SGHNT and CDR2 is YYREEE in the germline V gene (reference sequence). Trimming stripped 4 bases from V and 14 bases from J, with 19 bases between. The CDR3 spans 14 residues. CDR3 nucleotides: TGTGCCAGCAGCCAAGGGACATACGAGGCGTCCCTCCACTTT. It translates to CASSQGTYEASLHF.

The chain links TRBV7-9 to TRBJ1-4, with 8 bases identical to TRBD1. CDR3 length: 14 residues. Germline V gives CDR1 SEHNR, CDR2 FQNEAQ (reference sequence). V was clipped by 5 bases and J by 5 bases; unmatched bases: 4. The chain's CDR3 is CASSLRTGNEKLFF. CDR3 nucleotides: TGTGCCAGCAGCCTCCGGACAGGGAATGAAAAACTGTTTTTT. Based on the CDR3 plus reference TRBV7-9 and TRBJ1-4, the full variable domain is DTGVSQNPRHKITKRGQNVTFRCDPISEHNRLYWYRQTLGQGPEFLTYFQNEAQLEKSRLLSDRFSAERPKGSFSTLEIQRTEQGDSAMYLCASSLRTGNEKLFFGSGTQLSVL.

This clonotype has more than one count but fewer than ten. The V and J genes are TRBV5-6 and TRBJ2-1; 11 bases align to TRBD2. CDR3 size: 16 residues. Germline CDR1 is SGHDT and CDR2 is YYEEEE. With 3 bases clipped from V and 4 bases from J, the junction kept 6 bases outside the gene matches. The CDR3 loop reads CASSYRGLAVYNEQFF. The CDR3 nucleotides read TGTGCCAGCAGCTATAGGGGACTAGCGGTTTACAATGAGCAGTTCTTC.

This clonotype was recorded at least ten times. The chain joins TRBV10-3 to TRBJ1-1; D possibly corresponds to TRBD1 (5 bases). The CDR3 length is 13 residues. The germline gives CDR1 ENHRY, CDR2 SYGVKD. The V gene lost 7 bases and the J gene lost 0 bases, with 9 bases spanning the gap. CDR3 sequence: CAITQGMNTEAFF. Here the CDR3 DNA reads TGTGCCATCACCCAGGGTATGAACACTGAAGCTTTCTTT.

This clonotype was detected ten times or more. V and J are TRBV7-6 and TRBJ2-5; TRBD2 aligns across 7 bases. This CDR3 comprises 14 residues. Germline V gene lookup returns CDR1 SGHVS and CDR2 FNYEAQ. The junction had 6 bases not matched to a gene; V was cut back by 4 bases and J by 4 bases. This chain's CDR3 is CASSSTGLIETQYF. CDR3 sequence (DNA): TGTGCCAGCAGCTCAACGGGACTAATAGAGACCCAGTACTTC.

This clonotype was seen ten or more times. The chain employs TRBV14 and TRBJ2-7, with a weak D call TRBD1 (6 bases). CDR3 size: 13 residues. Trimming left V 3 bases short and J 6 bases short, with 12 bases between. Germline CDR1 is SGHDN and CDR2 is FVKESK. DNA for the CDR3: TGTGCCAGCAGCCATCAGACAGGCGTCGAGCAGTACTTC. As protein: CASSHQTGVEQYF.

The chain combines TRBV6-6 with TRBJ2-5; the D is unclear. The CDR3 has 13 residues. Trimming stripped 3 bases from V and 5 bases from J, with 10 bases between. Per the germline V gene, CDR1 is MNHNY and CDR2 is SVGAGI (reference sequence). CDR3 DNA sequence: TGTGCCAGCAGTTATACCCCTGGGGAGACCCAGTACTTC. This translates into CASSYTPGETQYF.

This chain connects TRBV11-2 to TRBJ2-7; D tentatively reads TRBD1 or TRBD2 (5 bases each). The V end lost 1 base, the J end lost 7 bases, and 11 bases lay between the germline ends. The germline V gene has CDR1 SGHAT and CDR2 FQNNGV. The CDR3 loop spans 13 amino acids. The CDR3 loop reads CASSLAQGREQYF. The CDR3, as DNA: TGTGCCAGCAGCTTAGCGCAGGGACGGGAGCAGTACTTC.

This clonotype appeared a few times. The rearrangement uses TRBV11-2 and TRBJ2-3; maybe TRBD2 (5 bases). This CDR3 has 11 residues. Germline CDR1 and CDR2: SGHAT and FQNNGV. Deletions cut 0 bases from V and 11 bases from J, with 6 bases between. This CDR3 reads CASSLDAGQYF. CDR3 nucleotide sequence: TGTGCCAGCAGCTTAGATGCGGGGCAGTATTTT.

This clonotype was detected many times. V usage is TRBV7-9 and J usage is TRBJ2-1, with D unresolved. From germline, CDR1 is SEHNR and CDR2 FQNEAQ (reference sequence). This CDR3 contains 14 residues. V was clipped by 5 bases and J by 5 bases, with 13 bases between them. The CDR3 nucleotides are TGTGCCAGCAGCGCCATCACCCTTAACAATGAGCAGTTCTTC. Protein sequence: CASSAITLNNEQFF.

Points on this clonotype: It may be a read error: a sequence one base away is much more abundant. CDR3 sequence (DNA): TGCACCAGCCAGCCGTGGTCCGGGGAGCTGTTTTTT. Translation: CTSQPWSGELFF. The chain has TRBV10-2 and TRBJ2-2, with D unresolved. This CDR3 comprises 12 residues. Germline V gene sequence: CDR1 WSHSY, CDR2 SAAADI.

The V and J genes are TRBV6-6 and TRBJ1-3; TRBD1 aligns across 10 bases. The CDR3 totals 16 residues. Germline lookup yields CDR1 MNHNY and CDR2 SVGAGI (reference sequence). After removal of 2 bases from V and 4 bases from J, the junction contained 5 bases not matched to a gene. This chain's CDR3 is CASSYRGQGEGNTIYF. The CDR3 nucleotides are TGTGCCAGCAGTTACCGCGGACAGGGGGAAGGAAACACCATATATTTT.

V and J are TRBV7-3 and TRBJ2-3; unclear D gene. Germline V gene data show CDR1 as SGHTA and CDR2 as FQGTGA. The CDR3 contains 13 residues. V lost 4 bases, J lost 2 bases, and 7 bases lay in between. CDR3 DNA: TGTGCCAGCAGCTCGGTCTCCACAGATACGCAGTATTTT. Translation gives CASSSVSTDTQYF.

The chain employs TRBV6-2 or TRBV6-3 and TRBJ2-7, with a possible D match to TRBD2 (6 bases). Germline V lookup: CDR1 MNHEY, CDR2 SVGEGT. Deletions cut 6 bases from V and 4 bases from J, with 22 bases between. This CDR3 is 16 amino acids long. In nucleotides, the CDR3 is TGTGCCAGCAGCCCACGCCGGGACTCAGCAGGGTACGAGCAGTACTTC. This sequence encodes CASSPRRDSAGYEQYF.

This clonotype was seen a few times. The rearrangement joins TRBV7-8 to TRBJ2-1; a weak D match, TRBD2 (6 bases). The V end was cut by 8 bases, the J end by 0 bases, with 17 bases between. Germline CDR1 reads SGHVS; CDR2 reads FQNEAQ. CDR3 length: 16 residues. The CDR3 loop reads CASSIGGASSYNEQFF. CDR3 DNA: TGTGCCAGCTCTATAGGAGGGGCTTCCTCCTACAATGAGCAGTTCTTC. The variable domain in full, with the rest retrieved from reference TRBV7-8 and TRBJ2-1, is GAGVSQSPRYKVAKRGQDVALRCDPISGHVSLFWYQQALGQGPEFLTYFQNEAQLDKSGLPSDRFFAERPEGSVSTLKIQRTQQEDSAVYLCASSIGGASSYNEQFFGPGTRLTVL.

The V gene is TRBV11-1, the J gene TRBJ2-3; D might be TRBD2 (6 bases). CDR3 size: 17 residues. The V gene lost 2 bases and the J gene lost 0 bases, with 15 bases spanning the gap. Per germline, CDR1 SGHAT and CDR2 FQDESV (reference sequence). CDR3 sequence reads: CASSLKIGGASTDTQYF. The CDR3 DNA reads as TGTGCCAGCAGCTTAAAAATCGGCGGGGCTAGCACAGATACGCAGTATTTT. Complete variable domain (other parts from reference TRBV11-1 and TRBJ2-3): EAEVAQSPRYKITEKSQAVAFWCDPISGHATLYWYRQILGQGPELLVQFQDESVVDDSQLPKDRFSAERLKGVDSTLKIQPAELGDSAMYLCASSLKIGGASTDTQYFGPGTRLTVL.